The clone carrying this TCR beta chain was counted once. The sample comes from a study of blood T cell repertoires in COVID-19. TCRdb's table, derived via immunoSEQ multiplex PCR, lists solely in-frame clones and lacks some. The sample includes around 100,000 clones, 88% of them seen just once. The germline gives CDR1 MDHEN, CDR2 SYDVKM. This CDR3 has 15 residues. V lost 7 bases and J lost 4, with 19 bases in between. Material for sequencing was peripheral blood. This clonotype was obtained from a human donor in a cohort sampled during active COVID-19. The chain combines TRBV28 with TRBJ1-2; no definite D call. The CDR3, as DNA: TGTGCCAGCAACCCCCAAATTGCAGTCCCCTATGGCTACACCTTC. The encoded protein is CASNPQIAVPYGYTF.